The 25 T cell receptor beta chains below all came from one sample that was sequenced in a study of Tregs in tolerant kidney transplant recipients. Related graft donors supplied nonmyeloablative bone marrow transplants, and mixed chimerism was transient. The method was immunoSEQ multiplex PCR; TCRdb's version includes in-frame clones alone and lacks a portion of them. The ten most abundant clones cover 27% of a sample with 15,000 or so clones. The specimen was CD8+ T cells from blood (PBMCs), collected 6 months after the transplant. The receptor source for this set is a human patient who received a combined kidney and bone marrow transplant. Some T cells may be graft donor cells.

Details on this clone: The sequenced fragment ends 3 residues before the CDR3 boundary, so the rest is inferred from the germline J gene. This chain uses TRBV19 with TRBJ2-3; D perhaps matches TRBD2 (6 bases). The CDR3 loop spans 16 amino acids. CDR1 is LNHDA, CDR2 SQIVND, per germline (reference sequence). CDR3 sequence: CASSIVVLGGNQPQYF. The sequenced part of the CDR3 DNA is TGTGCCAGTAGTATAGTGGTTTTGGGGGGAAATCAGCCG.

Notes on this clone: Read data end 3 residues before the CDR3 end; the end is taken from the germline J gene. The genes are TRBV9 and TRBJ2-1, with D maybe TRBD2 (6 bases). Germline assignment: CDR1 SGDLS and CDR2 YYNGEE. Trimming left V 0 bases short and J 5 bases short, with 12 bases between. The CDR3 spans 15 residues. Partial CDR3 DNA: TGTGCCAGCAGCGTAGATCCGGACTACGACAATGAG. Residues: CASSVDPDYDNE. The entire CDR3 is CASSVDPDYDNEQFF.

To note about this clone: Coverage ceases 3 residues before the CDR3 finishes, and the germline J gene fills in the end. The chain uses TRBV13 and TRBJ1-2; perhaps TRBD1 as D (6 bases). CDR3 size: 14 residues. Per germline, CDR1 PRHDT and CDR2 FYEKMQ (reference sequence). This CDR3 reads CASSLEGGRGDYTF. CDR3 DNA, as far as it was read: TGTGCCAGCAGCTTAGAAGGGGGGCGGGGGGAC.

On this clone itself: The read ends 3 residues shy of where the CDR3 ends; the end is completed using the germline J gene. The chain links TRBV7-8 to TRBJ2-1; D is perhaps TRBD1 (5 bases). CDR1 is SGHVS, CDR2 FQNEAQ, per germline. CDR3 length equals 13 residues. V lost 0 bases and J lost 6, with 6 bases in between. CDR3 DNA (partial): TGTGCCAGCAGCTTAGCGGGGCGCAATGAG. Protein product: CASSLAGRNE. The full CDR3 protein is CASSLAGRNEQFF.

Concerning this clone: The CDR3 end is not reached by the read, which stops 3 residues before it; the germline J gene fills it in. The chain couples TRBV5-1 to TRBJ2-7, with 8 nucleotides matching TRBD1. The CDR3 is made up of 15 amino acids. Unmatched junction bases numbered 9, after V lost 3 bases and J lost 4 bases. CDR1 is SGHRS and CDR2 is YFSETQ in the germline V gene. CDR3 DNA, as far as it was read: TGCGCCAGCAGCTGGCTCCCGGACAGGGTATACGAG. Its protein product is CASSWLPDRVYE. The CDR3 as a whole reads CASSWLPDRVYEQYF.

To note about this clone: The read ends 3 residues shy of where the CDR3 ends; the end is completed using the germline J gene. The chain uses TRBV20-1 and TRBJ1-5; D gene unclear. V was clipped by 0 bases and J by 6 bases, with 18 bases between them. The V gene's germline CDR1 is DFQATT and CDR2 SNEGSKA (reference sequence). The length of the CDR3 is 16 residues. Incomplete CDR3 DNA: TGCAGTGCTAGAGATTCGTACAGAATAGGTGTTCAGCCC. It specifies CSARDSYRIGVQP. The CDR3, in full, reads CSARDSYRIGVQPQHF.

Worth noting for this clone: The read terminates 3 residues before the CDR3 end, so the remaining end is supplied by the germline J gene. V gene TRBV5-5 combines with J gene TRBJ2-1; 7 bases match TRBD2. Germline V gene sequence: CDR1 SGHKS, CDR2 YYEKEE (reference sequence). V lost 0 bases, J lost 4 bases, and 4 bases stayed unmatched. The CDR3 extends over 15 amino acids. The CDR3: CASSLVAGDYNEQFF. The sequenced CDR3 bases are TGTGCCAGCAGCTTGGTTGCGGGGGATTACAATGAG. Combining the CDR3 with reference TRBV5-5 and TRBJ2-1 gives the whole variable domain DAGVTQSPTHLIKTRGQQVTLRCSPISGHKSVSWYQQVLGQGPQFIFQYYEKEERGRGNFPDRFSARQFPNYSSELNVNALLLGDSALYLCASSLVAGDYNEQFFGPGTRLTVL.

About this clone: Read sequence stops 3 residues before the CDR3 end, and the germline J gene provides the missing end. The V gene is TRBV6-2 or TRBV6-3, the J gene TRBJ2-7; 8 bases map to TRBD1. Germline assignment: CDR1 MNHEY and CDR2 SVGEGT. The CDR3 sequence is 17 residues long. V lost 2 bases and J lost 0; bases outside the gene matches: 9. The CDR3 protein is CASSYPIGTGSSYEQYF. The DNA read from the CDR3 is TGTGCCAGCAGTTACCCGATCGGGACAGGCAGCTCCTACGAG.

About this clone: The read ends 3 residues before the CDR3 terminus; that terminus is restored from the germline J gene. The gene calls are TRBV13 and TRBJ2-1; D unclear. This CDR3 region has 15 residues. With 4 bases removed from V and 0 bases from J, the gap between germline ends came to 10 bases. Germline V gives CDR1 PRHDT, CDR2 FYEKMQ (reference sequence). CDR3 DNA (partial): TGTGCCAGCAGCTCCTCTTTCAGCTCCTACAATGAG. Translated: CASSSSFSSYNE. The whole CDR3 sequence reads CASSSSFSSYNEQFF.

Note on this clone: Read sequence stops 3 residues before the CDR3 end, and the germline J gene provides the missing end. This sample includes further DNA sequences coding for the same CDR3. V and J are TRBV29-1 and TRBJ2-7; 7 nucleotides agree with TRBD2. The CDR3 totals 14 residues. Germline V gives CDR1 SQVTM, CDR2 ANQGSEA. The junction had 6 bases not matched to a gene; V was cut back by 1 base and J by 3 bases. The CDR3 loop reads CSVEVAGVFYEQYF. CDR3 bases read: TGCAGCGTTGAAGTGGCGGGGGTATTCTACGAG.

The CDR3 loop reads CASSLATSWSDYTF. Incomplete CDR3 DNA: TGTGCCAGCAGCTTAGCTACCAGTTGGTCCGAC. The rearrangement joins TRBV7-2 to TRBJ1-2; D gene ambiguous. The CDR3 end is not reached by the read, which stops 3 residues before it; the germline J gene fills it in. CDR1 and CDR2 (germline): SGHTA, FQGNSA. This CDR3 spans 14 amino acids. Full variable domain (outside the CDR3, taken from reference TRBV7-2 and TRBJ1-2): GAGVSQSPSNKVTEKGKDVELRCDPISGHTALYWYRQSLGQGLEFLIYFQGNSAPDKSGLPSDRFSAERTGGSVSTLTIQRTQQEDSAVYLCASSLATSWSDYTFGSGTRLTVV.

Of note for this clone: The CDR3 is cut off 3 residues early in the read; its end comes from the germline J gene. This chain links TRBV18 with TRBJ2-3, with D possibly TRBD2 on 6 matching bases. CDR1 and CDR2 (germline): KGHSH, LQKENI. This CDR3 region has 16 residues. CDR3 DNA, as far as it was read: TGTGCCAGCTCACCAAGTCAGGGTCGACTAGTCGGGACG. Amino acid sequence: CASSPSQGRLVGT. The whole CDR3 sequence is CASSPSQGRLVGTQYF. Looking up the rest from reference TRBV18 and TRBJ2-3 gives the full variable domain: NAGVMQNPRHLVRRRGQEARLRCSPMKGHSHVYWYRQLPEEGLKFMVYLQKENIIDESGMPKERFSAEFPKEGPSILRIQQVVRGDSAAYFCASSPSQGRLVGTQYFGPGTRLTVL.

Worth noting for this clone: Read sequence stops 3 residues before the CDR3 end, and the germline J gene provides the missing end. V and J are TRBV11-2 and TRBJ1-3, with D hard to call. CDR3 length equals 14 residues. Trimming removed 2 bases at V and 1 base at J, with 6 bases between. Germline V gene lookup returns CDR1 SGHAT and CDR2 FQNNGV. This CDR3 is CASSLIGSGNTIYF. Partial CDR3 DNA: TGTGCCAGCAGCTTAATAGGGTCTGGAAACACC.

As to this clone: Sequencing ends 3 residues short of the CDR3 end; the germline J gene provides the rest. The chain is built from TRBV20-1 and TRBJ1-1; tentatively, D is TRBD1 (5 bases). CDR1 is DFQATT and CDR2 is SNEGSKA in the germline V gene (reference sequence). The germline V and J ends were trimmed by 3 bases and 2 bases, with 7 bases remaining between them. The CDR3 runs to 12 residues. The CDR3 here is CSARTDNTEAFF. The sequenced part of the CDR3 DNA is TGCAGTGCTAGGACAGACAACACTGAA.

A note on this clone: With the read ending 3 residues before the CDR3 end, the germline J gene is used to fill in that end. The chain recombines TRBV5-6 with TRBJ2-7; TRBD1 matches at 8 bases. In germline, CDR1 is SGHDT, CDR2 YYEEEE. This CDR3 has 14 residues. V shed 4 bases and J 1 base; nucleotides not matched to a gene: 4. The DNA read from the CDR3 is TGTGCCAGCAGCATAGGACAGGGTTCCTACGAG. Translation gives CASSIGQGSYE. The whole CDR3 sequence reads CASSIGQGSYEQYF.

The CDR3 DNA, read in part, is TGTGCCAGCAGCCTTGGGACAATCCCCAGGGGTGGC. It encodes CASSLGTIPRGG. Given in full, the CDR3 is CASSLGTIPRGGYTF. The V and J genes are TRBV5-5 and TRBJ1-2; weak D call: TRBD1 (6 bases). The read terminates 3 residues ahead of where the CDR3 ends, so the germline J gene completes it. Trimming took 4 bases from V and 7 from J, leaving 20 bases between them. The CDR3 contains 15 residues. Looked up from germline, CDR1 is SGHKS and CDR2 is YYEKEE (reference sequence).

Details on this clone: The read is 3 residues too short to cover the CDR3 end, so that end is filled in from the germline J gene. The chain is built from TRBV20-1 and TRBJ1-6; tentative D call: TRBD1 (5 bases). The length of the CDR3 is 15 residues. Germline CDR1 reads DFQATT; CDR2 reads SNEGSKA (reference sequence). V lost 0 bases, J lost 9 bases, and 15 bases lay in between. The covered CDR3 bases are TGCAGTGCTAGAGATAGGGGCTTCGAGGGTTCACCC. It yields the protein CSARDRGFEGSP. The whole CDR3 protein is CSARDRGFEGSPLHF.

Remarks on this clone: The read gets to within 3 residues of the CDR3 end, and the germline J gene fills in the rest. V usage is TRBV2 and J usage is TRBJ2-7, with 10 bases fitting TRBD1. Germline V CDR1 and CDR2: SNHLY, FYNNEI. After removal of 7 bases from V and 4 bases from J, the junction contained 10 bases not matched to a gene. The CDR3 covers 15 residues. The sequenced part of the CDR3 DNA is TGTGCCAGCAACCAACGGGGGGACAGGGGATACGAG. This codes for CASNQRGDRGYE. The full CDR3 reads CASNQRGDRGYEQYF.

Regarding this clone: The read falls 3 residues short of the CDR3 end, and the missing part is taken from the germline J gene. Distinct nucleotide sequences in the sample also encode this CDR3. This rearrangement joins TRBV19 to TRBJ1-1; tentatively, D is TRBD1 (5 bases). The CDR3 is made up of 13 amino acids. The germline V gene has CDR1 LNHDA and CDR2 SQIVND (reference sequence). The sequenced part of the CDR3 DNA is TGTGCCAGTAGTATACCCCTGGGGGGTGAG. It encodes CASSIPLGGE. The CDR3 in full is CASSIPLGGEAFF.

A remark on this clone: The read comes to an end 3 residues before the CDR3 does, leaving the germline J gene to fill in the end. V gene TRBV19 combines with J gene TRBJ2-7; 9 nucleotides match TRBD2. The V gene end was trimmed by 2 bases and the J gene end by 4 bases; junction bases not matched to a gene: 3. The CDR3 runs to 14 residues. CDR1 is LNHDA, CDR2 SQIVND, per germline (reference sequence). CDR3 DNA (partial): TGTGCCAGTAGTATACTAGCGGGACAATACGAG. Translation gives CASSILAGQYE. The full CDR3 is CASSILAGQYEQYF.

A word on this clone: Sequencing ends 3 residues short of the CDR3 end; the germline J gene provides the rest. The chain has TRBV2 and TRBJ2-5; 11 bases are a match to TRBD2. After removal of 10 bases from V and 5 bases from J, the junction contained 6 bases not matched to a gene. Germline lookup yields CDR1 SNHLY and CDR2 FYNNEI. The CDR3 runs 13 residues. The part of the CDR3 DNA that was read is TGTGCCACCCTTACTAGCGGGGGTGAGACC. It yields the protein CATLTSGGET. The full CDR3 sequence reads CATLTSGGETQYF. The full variable domain, rest sourced from reference TRBV2 and TRBJ2-5, is EPEVTQTPSHQVTQMGQEVILRCVPISNHLYFYWYRQILGQKVEFLVSFYNNEISEKSEIFDDQFSVERPDGSNFTLKIRSTKLEDSAMYFCATLTSGGETQYFGPGTRLLVL.

To note about this clone: The read falls 3 residues short of the CDR3 end, and the missing part is taken from the germline J gene. The chain combines TRBV29-1 with TRBJ2-4; 7 nucleotides match TRBD2. The V gene's germline CDR1 is SQVTM and CDR2 ANQGSEA. The CDR3 extends over 13 amino acids. The CDR3 loop is CSVELGMGGVQYF. The sequenced CDR3 bases are TGCAGCGTTGAATTGGGGATGGGGGGGGTT.

Worth noting for this clone: The read terminates 3 residues before the CDR3 end, so the remaining end is supplied by the germline J gene. The genes are TRBV11-2 and TRBJ1-3; 8 positions agree with TRBD1. CDR1 and CDR2 from the germline V gene are SGHAT and FQNNGV. The CDR3 length is 14 residues. V shed 7 bases and J 2 bases; nucleotides not matched to a gene: 4. Here the CDR3 reads CASKIQGAGNTIYF. Partial CDR3 DNA: TGTGCCAGCAAAATACAGGGGGCTGGAAACACC. The whole variable domain, remainder taken from reference TRBV11-2 and TRBJ1-3, is EAGVAQSPRYKIIEKRQSVAFWCNPISGHATLYWYQQILGQGPKLLIQFQNNGVVDDSQLPKDRFSAERLKGVDSTLKIQPAKLEDSAVYLCASKIQGAGNTIYFGEGSWLTVV.

As for this clone: The read halts 3 residues ahead of the CDR3 end, with the missing end drawn from the germline J gene. The rearrangement joins TRBV10-2 to TRBJ2-1; 12 positions match TRBD2. The V segment lost 8 bases and the J segment 0 bases; nucleotides outside the gene matches: 8. CDR1 WSHSY and CDR2 SAAADI come from the germline V gene. The CDR3 has 17 residues. The chain's CDR3 is CASSKGLAGSSYNEQFF. The CDR3 bases that were read are TGCGCCAGCTCTAAAGGACTAGCGGGGTCCTCCTACAATGAG.

Worth noting for this clone: The read halts 3 residues ahead of the CDR3 end, with the missing end drawn from the germline J gene. The V call is TRBV29-1, the J call TRBJ2-5; tentative D call: TRBD2 (6 bases). The CDR3 is 14 amino acids. Germline lookup yields CDR1 SQVTM and CDR2 ANQGSEA. V lost 3 bases to trimming and J lost 1 base, with 12 bases between them. The CDR3 protein is CSVEARGGQETQYF. Incomplete CDR3 DNA: TGCAGCGTTGAGGCTAGGGGAGGCCAAGAGACC.